These 25 T cell receptor beta chains came from one sample sequenced in a study of OX40 agonist ivuxolimab in advanced cancers. Libraries were prepared by immunoSEQ multiplex PCR; TCRdb keeps only in-frame clonotypes and omits some of them. The sample yields around 75,000 clones, 65% to 85% seen once. This material consisted of CD4+ or CD8+ T cells sorted from blood, taken in a trial of the OX40 agonist ivuxolimab. The receptors derive from an adult with an advanced solid tumor such as melanoma, head and neck, liver or kidney cancer.

This chain links TRBV7-8 with TRBJ2-7, with 9 bases matching TRBD2. Germline trimming cut 5 bases from V and 2 bases from J; bases unmatched to any gene: 7. The CDR3 contains 15 residues. The germline V gene encodes CDR1 SGHVS and CDR2 FQNEAQ. CDR3 protein: CASSILSGGAYEQYF. In DNA form, the CDR3 reads TGTGCCAGCAGCATACTTAGCGGGGGCGCCTACGAGCAGTACTTC.

The chain uses TRBV7-9 and TRBJ2-7; D is undetermined. The CDR3 runs 15 residues. CDR1 and CDR2 (germline): SEHNR, FQNEAQ (reference sequence). The V end lost 0 bases, the J end lost 0 bases, and 9 bases lay between the germline ends. The CDR3 is CASSLAGVSSYEQYF. Here the CDR3 DNA reads TGTGCCAGCAGCTTAGCAGGAGTCAGCTCCTACGAGCAGTACTTC.

The gene calls are TRBV2 and TRBJ2-1; 9 nucleotides match TRBD1. Germline V gives CDR1 SNHLY, CDR2 FYNNEI. CDR3 length equals 14 residues. V lost 6 bases to trimming and J lost 8 bases; unmatched junction nucleotides: 8. CDR3 residues: CASRPGQGSDEQFF. The CDR3 coding sequence is TGTGCCAGCAGGCCGGGACAGGGCTCCGATGAGCAGTTCTTC.

This chain connects TRBV6-6 to TRBJ1-1; 8 positions match TRBD1. The CDR3 extends over 16 amino acids. Trimming cost V 2 bases and J 0 bases; bases outside gene matches: 5. Germline CDR1 reads MNHNY; CDR2 reads SVGAGI (reference sequence). The CDR3 nucleotides read TGTGCCAGCAGTTACAAGAGGACAGGGCTGAACACTGAAGCTTTCTTT. It encodes CASSYKRTGLNTEAFF.

This chain connects TRBV6-5 to TRBJ2-2, with D perhaps matching TRBD1 (6 bases). The ends were cut back, 5 bases at V and 0 bases at J, with 10 bases in the middle. Germline V gives CDR1 MNHEY, CDR2 SVGAGI. This CDR3 spans 15 amino acids. CDR3 loop: CASSRDTSNTGELFF. CDR3 DNA: TGTGCCAGCAGTCGGGACACATCGAACACCGGGGAGCTGTTTTTT.

The rearrangement uses TRBV7-9 and TRBJ2-3; possibly TRBD1 for D (6 bases). Trimming removed 1 base from V and 2 bases from J, with 7 bases in between. From germline, CDR1 is SEHNR and CDR2 FQNEAQ (reference sequence). This CDR3 is 14 amino acids long. CDR3 in amino acids: CASSLVGATDTQYF. The CDR3 nucleotides read TGTGCCAGCAGCTTAGTGGGGGCCACAGATACGCAGTATTTT.

The chain recombines TRBV10-2 with TRBJ1-6, with a tentative D call TRBD1 (5 bases). V gave up 6 bases and J gave up 5 bases, with 8 bases separating them. Germline CDR1 reads WSHSY; CDR2 reads SAAADI. This CDR3 region has 13 residues. CDR3 coding DNA: TGCGCCAGCAGGGGGCGCGATAATTCACCCCTCCACTTT. Its translation: CASRGRDNSPLHF.

The chain links TRBV5-4 to TRBJ2-3; D unclear. The germline CDR1 and CDR2 sequences are SGHNT and YYREEE (reference sequence). CDR3 size: 14 residues. V was clipped by 0 bases and J by 0 bases, with 5 bases between them. Here the CDR3 reads CASSLVSSTDTQYF. In nucleotides, the CDR3 is TGTGCCAGCAGCTTGGTTAGCAGCACAGATACGCAGTATTTT.

The chain uses TRBV2 and TRBJ2-3, with D perhaps being TRBD1 or TRBD2 (5 bases each). CDR1 is SNHLY, CDR2 FYNNEI, per germline. V was pared by 11 bases and J by 3 bases, with 21 bases between. The length of the CDR3 is 15 residues. CDR3 sequence reads: CASQGPAGTTDTQYF. The CDR3 DNA reads TGTGCCTCTCAGGGCCCCGCCGGGACGACAGATACGCAGTATTTT.

V is TRBV5-1 and J is TRBJ2-4, with D possibly TRBD1 on 6 matching bases. Between the trimmed V and J ends, which lost 3 bases and 0 bases, there was a span of 19 bases. There are 18 residues in the CDR3. Germline CDR1 SGHRS, CDR2 YFSETQ. This CDR3 reads CASSSVGAGVRAKNIQYF. CDR3 in DNA: TGCGCCAGCAGCTCAGTTGGGGCAGGGGTGCGAGCCAAAAACATTCAGTACTTC. Complete variable domain (other parts from reference TRBV5-1 and TRBJ2-4): KAGVTQTPRYLIKTRGQQVTLSCSPISGHRSVSWYQQTPGQGLQFLFEYFSETQRNKGNFPGRFSGRQFSNSRSEMNVSTLELGDSALYLCASSSVGAGVRAKNIQYFGAGTRLSVL.

V usage is TRBV7-9 and J usage is TRBJ1-5, with 10 positions matching TRBD1. Losses at the gene ends were 3 bases for V and 5 bases for J; bases not matched to a gene: 1. The CDR3 is 14 residues long. The germline V gene has CDR1 SEHNR and CDR2 FQNEAQ (reference sequence). The CDR3 is CASSFGQGDQPQHF. The CDR3 DNA sequence: TGTGCCAGCAGCTTTGGACAGGGGGATCAGCCCCAGCATTTT.

The rearrangement links TRBV9 to TRBJ2-3, with D perhaps given as TRBD1 or TRBD2 (5 bases each). The CDR3 runs to 12 residues. V dropped 5 bases and J dropped 2 bases, with 6 bases sitting between them. CDR1 and CDR2 from the germline V gene are SGDLS and YYNGEE. CDR3 DNA: TGTGCCAGCAGGGGGACCACAGATACGCAGTATTTT. It yields the protein CASRGTTDTQYF.

The rearrangement links TRBV6-1 to TRBJ2-3; 13 nucleotides agree with TRBD2. J was trimmed by 1 base and V by 4 bases; bases with no gene match: 5. Germline CDR1 and CDR2: MNHNS and SASEGT. The CDR3 length is 17 residues. CDR3: CASSGLAGGPRTDTQYF. The CDR3 DNA reads as TGTGCCAGCAGTGGACTAGCGGGGGGCCCCCGCACAGATACGCAGTATTTT.

The chain couples TRBV21-1 to TRBJ2-4; the D call TRBD1 from the table was never checked on the DNA. TRBV21-1 is a known pseudogene. The CDR3 consists of 15 residues. The CDR3 coding sequence is TGTGCCAGGACGGAGATGGACAGGGCAGAAAACATTCAGTACTTC. Protein sequence: CARTEMDRAENIQYF.

The chain employs TRBV28 and TRBJ2-1, with 9 bases that match TRBD1. The CDR3 consists of 16 residues. Germline V lookup: CDR1 MDHEN, CDR2 SYDVKM. V dropped 3 bases and J dropped 2; count of bases not matched to a gene: 5. The CDR3 is CASSLYRTGAYNEQFF. As DNA, the CDR3 is TGTGCCAGCAGTTTGTACCGGACAGGGGCCTACAATGAGCAGTTCTTC.

The rearrangement uses TRBV12-5 and TRBJ1-2; the D gene is possibly TRBD1 (5 bases). CDR1 LGHNT and CDR2 FRNRAP come from the germline V gene. The ends were cut back, 0 bases at V and 4 bases at J, with 12 bases in the middle. There are 15 residues in the CDR3. CDR3 coding DNA: TGTGCTAGTGGTTTGGTCCTCTCCGGGACCTATGGCTACACCTTC. It translates to CASGLVLSGTYGYTF.

The chain has TRBV19 and TRBJ2-7; D ambiguous. V shed 6 bases and J shed 2 bases, with 14 bases lying between them. CDR1 LNHDA and CDR2 SQIVND come from the germline V gene (reference sequence). CDR3 size: 14 residues. The CDR3 coding sequence is TGTGCCAGTAGAGTTCGAGGCGGAACCTACGAGCAGTACTTC. Encoded protein: CASRVRGGTYEQYF.

This chain links TRBV14 with TRBJ2-1; TRBD2 might be the D (6 bases). The V gene's germline CDR1 is SGHDN and CDR2 FVKESK. The V gene lost 8 bases and the J gene lost 5 bases, with 16 bases spanning the gap. This CDR3 is 14 amino acids long. CDR3 loop: CASRGTLANNEQFF. The CDR3 DNA sequence: TGTGCCAGCCGAGGGACTCTGGCCAACAATGAGCAGTTCTTC.

A single count supports this clone. The CDR3 is CASSYGQGLFNEKLFF. The CDR3 nucleotides read TGTGCCAGCAGTTACGGACAGGGGCTCTTTAATGAAAAACTGTTTTTT. This chain joins TRBV6-6 and TRBJ1-4, with 9 bases fitting TRBD1. After removal of 2 bases from V and 4 bases from J, the junction contained 5 bases not matched to a gene. The CDR3 loop spans 16 amino acids. The germline gives CDR1 MNHNY, CDR2 SVGAGI (reference sequence).

The chain couples TRBV11-2 to TRBJ2-7; 8 bases line up with TRBD1. The ends lost 0 bases at V and 6 bases at J; junction bases unmatched: 19. The CDR3 spans 19 residues. CDR1 and CDR2 (germline): SGHAT, FQNNGV. CDR3 loop: CASSLERAGGAHRRSEQYF. The CDR3, as DNA: TGTGCCAGCAGCTTAGAAAGGGCAGGGGGCGCCCATCGGCGATCCGAGCAGTACTTC.

The CDR3 loop reads CASSYSQGPDTQYF. The CDR3 nucleotides are TGTGCCAGCAGTTACTCGCAGGGTCCAGATACGCAGTATTTT. J is TRBJ2-3 and V is TRBV6-5; TRBD1 might be the D (5 bases). This CDR3 is 14 amino acids long. V was shortened by 0 bases and J by 4 bases, with 8 bases between the two germline ends. CDR1 is MNHEY and CDR2 is SVGAGI in the germline V gene.

The J gene is TRBJ2-7, the V gene TRBV7-9, with 7 bases matching TRBD1. This CDR3 is 18 amino acids long. Unmatched junction bases numbered 12, after V lost 1 base and J lost 0 bases. Germline CDR1 reads SEHNR; CDR2 reads FQNEAQ (reference sequence). CDR3 protein: CASSLGAGTVIYSYEQYF. The CDR3 bases are TGTGCCAGCAGCTTAGGGGCCGGGACAGTTATCTACTCCTACGAGCAGTACTTC.

The chain recombines TRBV5-1 with TRBJ2-7; 13 positions match TRBD2. Germline trimming cut 3 bases from V and 3 bases from J; bases unmatched to any gene: 15. Germline V gene lookup returns CDR1 SGHRS and CDR2 YFSETQ. The CDR3 runs to 19 residues. The DNA of the CDR3 is TGCGCCAGCAGCTACCGTCTGAGACTAGCGGGGGGCCTATTCTACGAGCAGTACTTC. Translation: CASSYRLRLAGGLFYEQYF.

This clone has just a few counts. The V call is TRBV10-3, the J call TRBJ2-7; D might be TRBD1 or TRBD2, each matching 6 bases. Deletions cut 6 bases from V and 4 bases from J, with 16 bases between. The CDR3 is 14 residues long. Germline V gene data show CDR1 as ENHRY and CDR2 as SYGVKD. The CDR3 protein is CAISDSVGGYEQYF. CDR3 coding DNA: TGTGCCATCAGCGACTCGGTAGGGGGGTACGAGCAGTACTTC.

V and J are TRBV6-5 and TRBJ1-1; D ambiguous. The CDR3 has 15 amino acids. V was clipped by 6 bases and J by 1 base, with 15 bases between them. The V gene's germline CDR1 is MNHEY and CDR2 SVGAGI. The chain's CDR3 is CASRTPPTGNTEAFF. The CDR3, as DNA: TGTGCCAGCAGAACGCCACCGACTGGGAACACTGAAGCTTTCTTT.